The T cell receptor beta chain described here comes from a study of cytomegalovirus exposure and HLA in healthy donors. With 3 bases clipped from V and 4 bases from J, the junction kept 5 bases outside the gene matches. Per germline, CDR1 GTSNPN and CDR2 SVGIG (reference sequence). This CDR3 has 14 amino acids. The PCR used 60 Vbeta and 13 Jbeta primers. Here immunoSEQ multiplex PCR was the method, and the copy in TCRdb shows in-frame clones only, minus some. The sample shows some 170,000 clones, about four fifths of them seen only once. Sequencing was done on a sample of PBMCs. The chain uses TRBV30 and TRBJ2-2, with 7 bases identical to TRBD2. The sequence came from a woman between 45 and 60 years old in good health and CMV-seronegative. The CDR3 here is CAWSVAGATGELFF. The CDR3 bases are TGTGCCTGGAGCGTGGCGGGAGCCACCGGGGAGCTGTTTTTT.